This T cell receptor (beta chain) was observed in a study of T cell responses to AZD1222 COVID-19 vaccine. About this clone itself: Its specificity is unknown.

General observations from the study: Spike-specific TCR depth and breadth grew after two AZD1222 doses.

Sequenced by immunoSEQ multiplex PCR; TCRdb stores in-frame clones only, minus some. The sample has over 150,000 clones; just under 95% are singletons. The sequence was collected from an adult who received the MenACWY meningococcal vaccine as a control. The source was peripheral blood, collected 28 days after the second dose of the MenACWY control vaccine.

The CDR3 loop reads CASSQGGGRPEAFF. CDR3 bases: TGTGCCAGCAGCCAAGGTGGGGGGCGCCCTGAAGCTTTCTTT. V and J are TRBV3-1 (or the pseudogene TRBV3-2) and TRBJ1-1, with D perhaps matching TRBD1 (6 bases). The germline gives CDR1 LGHDT, CDR2 YNNKEL (reference sequence). The V end was cut by 1 base, the J end by 6 bases, with 12 bases between. This CDR3 spans 14 amino acids.